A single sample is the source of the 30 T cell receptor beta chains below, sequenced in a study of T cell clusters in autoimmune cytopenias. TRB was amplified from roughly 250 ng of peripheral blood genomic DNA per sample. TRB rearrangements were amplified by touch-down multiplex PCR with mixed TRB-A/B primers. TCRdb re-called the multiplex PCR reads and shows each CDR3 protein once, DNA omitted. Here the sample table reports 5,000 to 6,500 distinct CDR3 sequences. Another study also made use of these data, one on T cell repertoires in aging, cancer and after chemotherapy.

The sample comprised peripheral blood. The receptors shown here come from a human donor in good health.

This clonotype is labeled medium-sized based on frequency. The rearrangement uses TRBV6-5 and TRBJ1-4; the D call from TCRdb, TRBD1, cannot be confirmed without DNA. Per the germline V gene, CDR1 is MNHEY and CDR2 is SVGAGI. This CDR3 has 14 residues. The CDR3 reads CASTKGQSNEKLFF.

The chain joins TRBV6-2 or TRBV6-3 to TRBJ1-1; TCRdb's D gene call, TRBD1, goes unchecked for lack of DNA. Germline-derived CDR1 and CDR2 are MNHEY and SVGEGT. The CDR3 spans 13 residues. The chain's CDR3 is CASSTDSNTEAFF.

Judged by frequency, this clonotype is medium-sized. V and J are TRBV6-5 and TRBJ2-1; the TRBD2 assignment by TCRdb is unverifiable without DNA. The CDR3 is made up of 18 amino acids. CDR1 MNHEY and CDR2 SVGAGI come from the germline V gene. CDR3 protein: CASSYVRDGLFSYNEQFF.

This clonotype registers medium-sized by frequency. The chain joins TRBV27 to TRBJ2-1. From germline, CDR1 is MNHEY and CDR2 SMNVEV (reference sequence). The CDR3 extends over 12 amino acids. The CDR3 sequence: CASSLSRREQFF.

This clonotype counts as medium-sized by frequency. CDR3: CASSPRAGDEKLFF. This rearrangement joins TRBV6-2 or TRBV6-3 to TRBJ1-4; the TRBD1 assignment by TCRdb is unverifiable without DNA. The germline CDR1 and CDR2 sequences are MNHEY and SVGEGT. The CDR3 sequence is 14 residues long.

Here the CDR3 reads CASSIDTGGLGNQPQHF. The chain has TRBV19 and TRBJ1-5. The CDR3 sequence is 17 residues long. From germline, CDR1 is LNHDA and CDR2 SQIVND (reference sequence).

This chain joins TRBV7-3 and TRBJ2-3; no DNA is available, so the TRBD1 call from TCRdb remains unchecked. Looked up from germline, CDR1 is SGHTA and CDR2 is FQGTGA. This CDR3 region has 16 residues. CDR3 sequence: CASRRVTGRGTDTQYF.

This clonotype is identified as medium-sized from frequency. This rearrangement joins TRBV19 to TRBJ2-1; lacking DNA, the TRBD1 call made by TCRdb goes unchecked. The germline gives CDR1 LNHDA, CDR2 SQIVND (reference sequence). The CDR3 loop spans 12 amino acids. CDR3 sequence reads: CASSILGGEQFF.

The CDR3 loop is CASSLFIPGSSPLHF. This chain joins TRBV27 and TRBJ1-6; as DNA is missing, the TRBD1 call by TCRdb cannot be tested. This CDR3 is built from 15 residues. CDR1 and CDR2 from the germline V gene are MNHEY and SMNVEV (reference sequence).

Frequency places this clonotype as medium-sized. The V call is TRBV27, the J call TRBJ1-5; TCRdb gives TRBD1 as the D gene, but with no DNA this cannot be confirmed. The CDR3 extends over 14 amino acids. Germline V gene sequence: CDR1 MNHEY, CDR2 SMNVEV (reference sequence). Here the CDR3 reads CASSLYQGGQPQHF.

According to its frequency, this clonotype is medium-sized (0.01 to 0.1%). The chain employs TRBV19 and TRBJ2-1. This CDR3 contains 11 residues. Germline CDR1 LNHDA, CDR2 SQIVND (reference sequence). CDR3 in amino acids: CASSHHNEQFF.

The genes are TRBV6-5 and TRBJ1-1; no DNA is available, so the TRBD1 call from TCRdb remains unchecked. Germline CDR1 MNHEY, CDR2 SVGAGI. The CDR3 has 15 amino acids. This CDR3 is CASSYWAGGSTEAFF.

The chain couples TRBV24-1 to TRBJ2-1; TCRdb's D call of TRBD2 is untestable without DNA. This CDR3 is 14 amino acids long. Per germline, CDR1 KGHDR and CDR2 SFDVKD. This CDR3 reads CATSVAGGYNEQFF.

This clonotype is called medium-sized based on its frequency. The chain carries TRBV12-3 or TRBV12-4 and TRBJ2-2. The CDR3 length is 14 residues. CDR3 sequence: CASSLGRNTGELFF.

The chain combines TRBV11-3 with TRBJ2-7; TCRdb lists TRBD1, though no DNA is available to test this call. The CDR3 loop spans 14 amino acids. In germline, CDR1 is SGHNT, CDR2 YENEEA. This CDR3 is CASSLQGASYEQYF.

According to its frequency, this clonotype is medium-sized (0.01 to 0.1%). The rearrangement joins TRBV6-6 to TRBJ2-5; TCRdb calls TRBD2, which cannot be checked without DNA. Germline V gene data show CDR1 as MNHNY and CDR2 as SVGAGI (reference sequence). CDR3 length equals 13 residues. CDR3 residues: CASRGQGKETQYF.

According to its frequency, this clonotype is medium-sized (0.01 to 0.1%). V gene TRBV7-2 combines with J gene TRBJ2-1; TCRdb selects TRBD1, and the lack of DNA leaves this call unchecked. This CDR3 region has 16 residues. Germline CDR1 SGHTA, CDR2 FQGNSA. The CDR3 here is CASSPDKNRGTAEQFF.

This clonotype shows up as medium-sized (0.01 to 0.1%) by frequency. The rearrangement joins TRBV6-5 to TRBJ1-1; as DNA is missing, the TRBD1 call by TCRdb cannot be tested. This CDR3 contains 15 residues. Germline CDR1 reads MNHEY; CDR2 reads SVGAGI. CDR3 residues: CASSTGGGADTEAFF.

The CDR3 reads CASSLPQGLGANEQFF. This chain uses TRBV7-4 with TRBJ2-1; lacking DNA, the TRBD1 call made by TCRdb goes unchecked. CDR1 SGHVT and CDR2 SQSDAQ come from the germline V gene. This CDR3 has 16 residues.

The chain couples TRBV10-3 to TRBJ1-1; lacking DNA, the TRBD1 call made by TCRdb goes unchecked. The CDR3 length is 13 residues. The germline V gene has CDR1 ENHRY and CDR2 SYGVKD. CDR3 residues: CAITSGTHTEAFF.

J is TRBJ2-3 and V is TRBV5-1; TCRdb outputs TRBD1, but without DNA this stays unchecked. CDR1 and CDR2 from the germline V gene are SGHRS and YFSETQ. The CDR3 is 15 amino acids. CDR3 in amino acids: CASSPGRTDTDTQYF.

The CDR3 sequence is CASSPFLFLRDSPKNTEAFF. J is TRBJ1-1 and V is TRBV6-5. Looked up from germline, CDR1 is MNHEY and CDR2 is SVGAGI. The CDR3 is 20 residues long.

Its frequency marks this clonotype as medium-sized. The CDR3 sequence is CASIFTDKVGEKLFF. This chain links TRBV6-5 with TRBJ1-4; TCRdb outputs TRBD1, but without DNA this stays unchecked. CDR3 length: 15 amino acids. CDR1 and CDR2 (germline): MNHEY, SVGAGI.

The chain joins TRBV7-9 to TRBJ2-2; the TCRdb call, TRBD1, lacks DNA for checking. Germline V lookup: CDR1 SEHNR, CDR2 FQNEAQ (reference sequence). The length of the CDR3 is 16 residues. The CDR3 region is CASSLRGTGNTGELFF. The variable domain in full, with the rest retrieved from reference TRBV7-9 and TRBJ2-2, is DTGVSQNPRHKITKRGQNVTFRCDPISEHNRLYWYRQTLGQGPEFLTYFQNEAQLEKSRLLSDRFSAERPKGSFSTLEIQRTEQGDSAMYLCASSLRGTGNTGELFFGEGSRLTVL.

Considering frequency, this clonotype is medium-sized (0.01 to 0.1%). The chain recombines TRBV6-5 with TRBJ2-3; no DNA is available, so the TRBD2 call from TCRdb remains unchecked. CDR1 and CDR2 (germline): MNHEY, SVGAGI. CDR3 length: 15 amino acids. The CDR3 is CASSYSREGTDTQYF.

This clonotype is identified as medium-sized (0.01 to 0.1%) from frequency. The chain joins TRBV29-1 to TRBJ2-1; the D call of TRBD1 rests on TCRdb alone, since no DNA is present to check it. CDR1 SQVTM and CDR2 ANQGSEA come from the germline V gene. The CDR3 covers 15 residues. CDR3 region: CSVLTRDRGYNEQFF.

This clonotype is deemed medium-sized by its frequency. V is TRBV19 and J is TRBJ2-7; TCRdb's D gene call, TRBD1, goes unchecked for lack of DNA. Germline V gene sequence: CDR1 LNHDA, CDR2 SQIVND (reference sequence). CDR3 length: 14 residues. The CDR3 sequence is CASSVAGESYEQYF.

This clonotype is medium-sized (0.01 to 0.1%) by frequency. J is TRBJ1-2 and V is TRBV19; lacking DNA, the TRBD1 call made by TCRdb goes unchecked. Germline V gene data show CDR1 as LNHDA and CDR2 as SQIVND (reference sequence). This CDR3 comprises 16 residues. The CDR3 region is CASTNTPGTVDYGYTF.

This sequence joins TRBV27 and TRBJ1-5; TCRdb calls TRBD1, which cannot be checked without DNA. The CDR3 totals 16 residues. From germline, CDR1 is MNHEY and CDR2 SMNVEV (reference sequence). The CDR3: CASMSFRDPPNQPQHF.

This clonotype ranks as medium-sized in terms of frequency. The CDR3 sequence: CASSRGFEQYF. This sequence joins TRBV5-6 and TRBJ2-7. CDR3 length: 11 residues. The V gene's germline CDR1 is SGHDT and CDR2 YYEEEE.